The 5 T cell receptor beta chains given below trace back to one sample, sequenced in a study of T cell changes during pregnancy in multiple sclerosis. Profiled with immunoSEQ multiplex PCR; TCRdb holds only in-frame clones, not every one. The sample carries just under 45,000 clones, just under 95% recorded once. The starting material was CD4+ T cells from peripheral blood mononuclear cells, obtained in the first trimester of pregnancy. Receptors were obtained from a female donor with multiple sclerosis, enrolled in a pregnancy study.

The J gene is TRBJ2-7, the V gene TRBV6-5; D is possibly TRBD1 (6 bases). CDR3 length: 16 residues. With 1 base removed from V and 4 bases from J, the gap between germline ends came to 17 bases. Per germline, CDR1 MNHEY and CDR2 SVGAGI. The CDR3 region has the DNA TGTGCCAGCAGTTACTTGGCAGGGGCGCCCGTTTACGAGCAGTACTTC. Its protein product is CASSYLAGAPVYEQYF.

Of note for this clone: Other DNA sequences in this specimen translate into the identical CDR3. V usage is TRBV6-5 and J usage is TRBJ2-2; D not resolved. The CDR3 is 14 residues long. Trimming removed 4 bases at V and 2 bases at J, with 8 bases between. The germline V gene has CDR1 MNHEY and CDR2 SVGAGI. CDR3 in DNA: TGTGCCAGCAGTTTTTTAGCAAACACCGGGGAGCTGTTTTTT. Amino acids: CASSFLANTGELFF.

The chain joins TRBV7-8 to TRBJ1-4; D is undetermined. The ends were cut back, 7 bases at V and 3 bases at J, with 15 bases in the middle. The CDR3 runs to 15 residues. CDR1 and CDR2 from the germline V gene are SGHVS and FQNEAQ. Here the CDR3 DNA reads TGTGCCAGCACCCGGAGAGGATTGGCTAATGAAAAACTGTTTTTT. This codes for CASTRRGLANEKLFF.

The genes are TRBV5-1 and TRBJ2-7; 8 bases match TRBD2. Unmatched junction bases numbered 5, after V lost 0 bases and J lost 0 bases. The CDR3 covers 16 residues. Per germline, CDR1 SGHRS and CDR2 YFSETQ. CDR3 region: CASSLVPGGPSYEQYF. CDR3 sequence (DNA): TGCGCCAGCAGCTTGGTTCCGGGAGGGCCCTCCTACGAGCAGTACTTC.

The V call is TRBV19, the J call TRBJ2-5; 14 nucleotides match TRBD2. Germline lookup yields CDR1 LNHDA and CDR2 SQIVND (reference sequence). The CDR3 is 16 amino acids. The ends lost 7 bases at V and 6 bases at J; junction bases unmatched: 10. CDR3 DNA sequence: TGTGCCAGTAATCAACCGGGACTAGCGGGAGTTAAGACCCAGTACTTC. This translates into CASNQPGLAGVKTQYF.